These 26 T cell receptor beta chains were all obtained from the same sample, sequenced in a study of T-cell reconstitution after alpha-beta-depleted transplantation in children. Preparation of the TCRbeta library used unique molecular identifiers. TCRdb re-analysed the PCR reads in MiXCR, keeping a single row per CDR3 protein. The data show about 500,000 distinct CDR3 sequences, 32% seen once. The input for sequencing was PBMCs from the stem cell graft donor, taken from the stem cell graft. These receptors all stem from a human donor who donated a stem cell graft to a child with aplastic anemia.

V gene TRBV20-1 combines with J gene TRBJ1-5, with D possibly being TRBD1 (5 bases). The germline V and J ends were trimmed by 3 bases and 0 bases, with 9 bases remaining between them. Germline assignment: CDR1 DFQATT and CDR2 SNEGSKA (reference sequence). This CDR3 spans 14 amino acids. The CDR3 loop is CSARRGYSNQPQHF. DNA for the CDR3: TGCAGTGCTAGGAGGGGTTATAGCAATCAGCCCCAGCATTTT.

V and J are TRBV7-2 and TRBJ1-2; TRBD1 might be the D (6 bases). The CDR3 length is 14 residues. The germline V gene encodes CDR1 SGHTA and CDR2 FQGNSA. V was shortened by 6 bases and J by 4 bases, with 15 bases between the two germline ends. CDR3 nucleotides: TGTGCCAGCAGGTTGGCGGACAGAGTCTATGGCTACACCTTC. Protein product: CASRLADRVYGYTF.

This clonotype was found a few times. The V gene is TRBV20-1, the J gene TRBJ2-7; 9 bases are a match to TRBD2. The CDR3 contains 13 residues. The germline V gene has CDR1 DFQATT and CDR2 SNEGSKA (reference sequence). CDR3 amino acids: CRVATSGPYEQYF. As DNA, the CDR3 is TGCAGGGTCGCGACTAGCGGACCCTACGAGCAGTACTTC.

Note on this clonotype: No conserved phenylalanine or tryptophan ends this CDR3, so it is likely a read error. DNA of the CDR3: TGTGCCAGCAGCTTAGTTGACAGGGGGTACGATGGCTACACCTTG. This sequence encodes CASSLVDRGYDGYTL. The chain joins TRBV7-6 to TRBJ1-2, with TRBD1 matching 9 bases. With V trimmed by 1 base and J by 6 bases, 6 bases remained unmatched. CDR3 length: 15 amino acids. Germline values: CDR1 SGHVS, CDR2 FNYEAQ.

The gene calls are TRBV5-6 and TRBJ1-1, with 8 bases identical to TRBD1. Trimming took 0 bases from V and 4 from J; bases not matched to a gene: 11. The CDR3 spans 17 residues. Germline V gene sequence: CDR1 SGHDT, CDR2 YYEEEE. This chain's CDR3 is CASSLARDRIGVTEAFF. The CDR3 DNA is TGTGCCAGCAGCTTGGCGCGGGACAGGATAGGAGTCACTGAAGCTTTCTTT.

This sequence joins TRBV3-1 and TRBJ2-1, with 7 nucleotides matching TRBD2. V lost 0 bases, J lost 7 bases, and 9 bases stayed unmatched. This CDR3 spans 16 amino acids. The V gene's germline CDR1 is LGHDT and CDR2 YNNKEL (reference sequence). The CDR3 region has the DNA TGTGCCAGCAGCCAAGATCTTTGGCGGGAGAAAAATGAGCAGTTCTTC. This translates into CASSQDLWREKNEQFF.

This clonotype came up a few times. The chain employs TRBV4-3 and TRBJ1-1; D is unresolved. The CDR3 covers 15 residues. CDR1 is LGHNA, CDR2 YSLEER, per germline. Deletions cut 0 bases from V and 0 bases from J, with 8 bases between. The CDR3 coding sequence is TGCGCCAGCAGCCAAGATACCCCACTGAACACTGAAGCTTTCTTT. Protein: CASSQDTPLNTEAFF.

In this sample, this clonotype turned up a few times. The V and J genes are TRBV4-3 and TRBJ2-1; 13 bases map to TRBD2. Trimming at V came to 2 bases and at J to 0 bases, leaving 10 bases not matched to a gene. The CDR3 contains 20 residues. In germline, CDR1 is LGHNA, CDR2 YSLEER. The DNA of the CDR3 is TGCGCCAGCAGCCAACCCACTAGCGGGAGGGATCCCTTCTCCTACAATGAGCAGTTCTTC. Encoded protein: CASSQPTSGRDPFSYNEQFF.

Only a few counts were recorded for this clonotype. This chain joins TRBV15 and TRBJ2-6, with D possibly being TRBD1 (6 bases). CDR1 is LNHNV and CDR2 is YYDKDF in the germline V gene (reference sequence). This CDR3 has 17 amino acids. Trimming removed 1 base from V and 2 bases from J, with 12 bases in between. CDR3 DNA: TGTGCCACCAGCAGAGCCGTGGCAGGGGCTGGGGCCAACGTCCTGACTTTC. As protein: CATSRAVAGAGANVLTF.

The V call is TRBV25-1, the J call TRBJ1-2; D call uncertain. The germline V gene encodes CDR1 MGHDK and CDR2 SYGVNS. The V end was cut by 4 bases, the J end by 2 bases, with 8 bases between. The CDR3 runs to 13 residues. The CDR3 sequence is CASSASLNYGYTF. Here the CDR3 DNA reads TGTGCCAGCAGTGCTTCGCTGAACTATGGCTACACCTTC.

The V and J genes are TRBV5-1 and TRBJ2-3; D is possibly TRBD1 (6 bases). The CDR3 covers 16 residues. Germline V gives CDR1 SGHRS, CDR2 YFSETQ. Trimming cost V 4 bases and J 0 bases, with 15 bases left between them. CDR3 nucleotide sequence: TGCGCCAGCAGCACAGCCATGGACAGAAGCACAGATACGCAGTATTTT. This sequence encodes CASSTAMDRSTDTQYF.

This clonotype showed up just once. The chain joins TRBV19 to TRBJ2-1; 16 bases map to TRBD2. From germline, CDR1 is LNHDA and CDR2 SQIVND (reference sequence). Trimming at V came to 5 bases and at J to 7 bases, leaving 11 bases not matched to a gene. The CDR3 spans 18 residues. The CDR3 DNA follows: TGTGCCAGTAGTCCTCACGGGGGACTAGCGGGAGGGGGAAATGAGCAGTTCTTC. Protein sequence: CASSPHGGLAGGGNEQFF.

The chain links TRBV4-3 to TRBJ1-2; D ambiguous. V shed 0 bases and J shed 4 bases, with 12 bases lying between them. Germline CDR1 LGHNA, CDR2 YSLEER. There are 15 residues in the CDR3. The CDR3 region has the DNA TGCGCCAGCAGCCAAGAGTATGGCCGGGGCTATGGCTACACCTTC. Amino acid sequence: CASSQEYGRGYGYTF.

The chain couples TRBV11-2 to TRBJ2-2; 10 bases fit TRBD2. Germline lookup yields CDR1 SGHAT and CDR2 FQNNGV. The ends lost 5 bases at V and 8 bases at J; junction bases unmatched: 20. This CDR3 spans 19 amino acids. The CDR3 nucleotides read TGTGCCAGCAGCCATCGATACTCATCTAGCGGGAGCACCGGGGGGGAGCTGTTTTTT. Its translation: CASSHRYSSSGSTGGELFF.

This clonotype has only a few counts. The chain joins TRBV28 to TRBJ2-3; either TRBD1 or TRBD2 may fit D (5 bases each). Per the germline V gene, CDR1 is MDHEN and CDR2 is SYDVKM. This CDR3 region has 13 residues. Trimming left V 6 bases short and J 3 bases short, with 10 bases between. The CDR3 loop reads CASRGDYTDTQYF. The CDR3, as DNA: TGTGCCAGCAGGGGGGATTATACAGATACGCAGTATTTT.

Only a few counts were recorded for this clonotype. The CDR3 spells CASSEGTGLAKNIQYF. The CDR3 DNA sequence: TGTGCCAGCAGTGAGGGTACGGGGCTAGCCAAAAACATTCAGTACTTC. V usage is TRBV25-1 and J usage is TRBJ2-4; perhaps D is TRBD1 or TRBD2 (5 bases each). Germline CDR1 reads MGHDK; CDR2 reads SYGVNS. V was pared by 3 bases and J by 0 bases, with 12 bases between. The CDR3 has 16 amino acids.

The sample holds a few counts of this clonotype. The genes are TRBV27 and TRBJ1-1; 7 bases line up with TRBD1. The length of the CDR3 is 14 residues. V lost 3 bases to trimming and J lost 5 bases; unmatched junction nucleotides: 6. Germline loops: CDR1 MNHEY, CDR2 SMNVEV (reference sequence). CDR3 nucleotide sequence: TGTGCCAGCAGTTTGTCCAGGGGGAGGACTGAAGCTTTCTTT. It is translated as CASSLSRGRTEAFF.

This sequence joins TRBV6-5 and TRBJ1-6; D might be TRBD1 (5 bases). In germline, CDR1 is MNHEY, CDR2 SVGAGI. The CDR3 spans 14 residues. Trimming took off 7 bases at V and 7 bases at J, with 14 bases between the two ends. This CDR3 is CASTPGLRNSPLHF. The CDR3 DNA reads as TGTGCCAGCACCCCGGGACTCCGGAATTCACCCCTCCACTTT.

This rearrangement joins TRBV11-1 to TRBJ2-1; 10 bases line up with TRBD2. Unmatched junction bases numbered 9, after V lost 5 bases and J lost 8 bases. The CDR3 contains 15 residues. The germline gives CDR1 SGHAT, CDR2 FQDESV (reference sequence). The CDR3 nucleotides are TGTGCCAGCAGCGTCGGGACTAGCGAGTTCTATGAGCAGTTCTTC. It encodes CASSVGTSEFYEQFF.

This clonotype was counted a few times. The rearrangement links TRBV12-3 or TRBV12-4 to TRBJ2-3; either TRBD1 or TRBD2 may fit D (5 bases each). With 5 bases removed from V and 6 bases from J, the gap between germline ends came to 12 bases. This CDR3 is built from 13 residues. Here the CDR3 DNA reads TGTGCCAGCAGTCTCCCGGGACCCGATACGCAGTATTTT. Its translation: CASSLPGPDTQYF.

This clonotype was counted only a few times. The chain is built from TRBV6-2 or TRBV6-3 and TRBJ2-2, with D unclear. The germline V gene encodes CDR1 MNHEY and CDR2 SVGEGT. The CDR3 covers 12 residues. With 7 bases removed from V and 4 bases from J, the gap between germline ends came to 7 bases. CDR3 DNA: TGTGCCAGCACGTATAGCACCGGGGAGCTGTTTTTT. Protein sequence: CASTYSTGELFF.

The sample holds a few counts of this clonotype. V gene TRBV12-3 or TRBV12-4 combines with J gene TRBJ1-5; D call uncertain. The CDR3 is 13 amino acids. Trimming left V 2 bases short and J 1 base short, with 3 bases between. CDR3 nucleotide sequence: TGTGCCAGCAGTTTATGGAGCAATCAGCCCCAGCATTTT. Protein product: CASSLWSNQPQHF.

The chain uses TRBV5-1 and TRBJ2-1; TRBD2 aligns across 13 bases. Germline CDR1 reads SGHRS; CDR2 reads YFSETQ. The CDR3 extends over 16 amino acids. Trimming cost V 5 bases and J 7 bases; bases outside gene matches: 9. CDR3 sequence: CASSLTGLAGSNEQFF. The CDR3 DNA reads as TGCGCCAGCAGTCTTACGGGACTAGCGGGGAGTAATGAGCAGTTCTTC.

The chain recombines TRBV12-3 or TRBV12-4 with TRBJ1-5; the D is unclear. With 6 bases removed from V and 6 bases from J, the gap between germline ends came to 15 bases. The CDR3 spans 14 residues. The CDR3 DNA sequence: TGTGCCAGCAGACCCTCAAGGAGCGGTCAGCCCCAGCATTTT. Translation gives CASRPSRSGQPQHF.

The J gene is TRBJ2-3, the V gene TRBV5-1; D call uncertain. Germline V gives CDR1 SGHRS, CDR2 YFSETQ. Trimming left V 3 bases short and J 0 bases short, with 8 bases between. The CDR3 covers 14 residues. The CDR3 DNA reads TGCGCCAGCAGCTCCGCGGACAGCACAGATACGCAGTATTTT. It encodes CASSSADSTDTQYF.

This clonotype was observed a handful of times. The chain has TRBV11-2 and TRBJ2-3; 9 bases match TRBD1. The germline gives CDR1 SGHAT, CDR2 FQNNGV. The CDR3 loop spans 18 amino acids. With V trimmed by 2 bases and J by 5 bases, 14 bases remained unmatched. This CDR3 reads CASSLYILATGGGDTQYF. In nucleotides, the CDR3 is TGTGCCAGCAGCTTATATATTCTTGCGACAGGGGGTGGAGATACGCAGTATTTT.